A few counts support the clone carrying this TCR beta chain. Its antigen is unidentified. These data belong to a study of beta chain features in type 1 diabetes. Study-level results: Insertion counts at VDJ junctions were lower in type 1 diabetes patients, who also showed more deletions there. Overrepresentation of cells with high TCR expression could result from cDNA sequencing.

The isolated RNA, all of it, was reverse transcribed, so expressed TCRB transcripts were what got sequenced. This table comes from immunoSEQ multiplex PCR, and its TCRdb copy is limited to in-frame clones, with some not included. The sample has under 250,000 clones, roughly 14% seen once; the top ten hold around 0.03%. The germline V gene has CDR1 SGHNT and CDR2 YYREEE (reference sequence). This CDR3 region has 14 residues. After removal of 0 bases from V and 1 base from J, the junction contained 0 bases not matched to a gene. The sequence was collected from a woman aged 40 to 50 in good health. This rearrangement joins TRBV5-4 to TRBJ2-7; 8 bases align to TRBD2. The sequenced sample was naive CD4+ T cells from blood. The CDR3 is CASSLASGSYEQYF. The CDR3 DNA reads TGTGCCAGCAGCTTGGCTAGCGGGTCCTACGAGCAGTACTTC.